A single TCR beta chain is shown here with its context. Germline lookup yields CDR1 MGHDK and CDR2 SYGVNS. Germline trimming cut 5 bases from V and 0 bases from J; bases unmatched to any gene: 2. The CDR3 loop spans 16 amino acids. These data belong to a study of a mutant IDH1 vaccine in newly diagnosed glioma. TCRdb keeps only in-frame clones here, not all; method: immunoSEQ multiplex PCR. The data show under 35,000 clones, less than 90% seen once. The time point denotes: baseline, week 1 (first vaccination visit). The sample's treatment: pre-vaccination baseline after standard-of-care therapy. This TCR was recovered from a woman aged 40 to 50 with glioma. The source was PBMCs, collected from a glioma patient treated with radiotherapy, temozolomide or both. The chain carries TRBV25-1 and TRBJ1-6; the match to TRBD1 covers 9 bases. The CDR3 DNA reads TGTGCCAGCAGTCCGGACAGGGGCTCCTATAATTCACCCCTCCACTTT. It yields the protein CASSPDRGSYNSPLHF.